This TCR beta chain stems from a study of blood T cell repertoires in COVID-19. Overall study: Nucleic acid was either cDNA or gDNA, and it came from T cells, B-cell-depleted T cells, or PBMCs.

This CDR3 contains 18 residues. Trimming at V came to 2 bases and at J to 3 bases, leaving 8 bases not matched to a gene. CDR1 and CDR2 (germline): LNHNV, YYDKDF (reference sequence). How the authors handled the data: Cell counts per sample came from amplifying reference gene primers. Repertoires were generated with immunoSEQ multiplex PCR, while TCRdb's copy carries only in-frame clones and drops some. V and J calls and clone size come straight from that table; D and trimming were deduced from the DNA. This sample yields some 330,000 clones, of which roughly 88% are seen a single time; about 4.7% belongs to the top ten. Two consecutive negative NP/OP PCR tests, clearance, or resolved symptoms defined Cohort 3 recovery.

The sequence derives from a man aged 25 to 40 who had recovered from COVID-19. The sample consisted of PBMCs or T cells enriched from blood (not recorded which). V is TRBV15 and J is TRBJ2-3; 13 nucleotides line up with TRBD2. The CDR3 coding sequence is TGTGCCACCAGCAGAAAAAGCTCGGGACTAGCGGGGACAGATACGCAGTATTTT. Its protein is CATSRKSSGLAGTDTQYF.